Here is one T cell receptor beta chain with its context. Its target is not known. The sample comes from a study of T cells in localized non-small cell lung cancer. Findings and caveats of the study: One tumor region alone was sequenced, and heterogeneity therefore remains possible.

Trimming took off 3 bases at V and 8 bases at J, with 17 bases between the two ends. CDR1 and CDR2 (germline): MDHEN, SYDVKM. The CDR3 runs to 15 residues. The method was immunoSEQ multiplex PCR; TCRdb's version includes in-frame clones alone and lacks a portion of them. The sample holds some 54,000 clones; 80% are singletons and the top ten take roughly 4.9%. This receptor was taken from a woman aged 40-70 years with stage II lung adenocarcinoma. The sample here was PBMCs, taken before any cancer treatment. The chain links TRBV28 to TRBJ2-1; the D call may be TRBD1 or TRBD2 (6 bases each). The CDR3 loop reads CASSLGGANIHEQFF. DNA of the CDR3: TGTGCCAGCAGTTTGGGGGGCGCAAATATCCATGAGCAGTTCTTC.